This T cell receptor beta chain was found in a study of blood T cell repertoires in COVID-19. About the study: Samples taken during acute and convalescent COVID-19 were collected in the United States, Italy and Spain.

Assay used: immunoSEQ multiplex PCR; TCRdb lists only in-frame clones, some missing. There are approximately 200,000 clones in the sample; about 85% occur only once, and more than 10% lies in the top ten. V shed 6 bases and J shed 2 bases, with 15 bases lying between them. Germline V CDR1 and CDR2: MNHNY, SVGAGI (reference sequence). The CDR3 spans 15 residues. Ages ranged from about 18 to 89 years, with residence in approximately 23 US areas. Cohorts were based on clinical histories the participants reported. Symptom resolution, clearance, or two negative PCRs marked donors in Cohort 3 as recovered. This receptor was obtained from a man younger than 45 who had recovered from COVID-19. Material: PBMCs or T cells enriched from blood (not recorded which). This rearrangement joins TRBV6-6 to TRBJ2-3; D remains unclear. The CDR3 nucleotides are TGTGCCAGCAGCCTACAAGCGCCCACCACAGATACGCAGTATTTT. This encodes CASSLQAPTTDTQYF.